This T cell receptor beta chain was captured by sequencing in a study of T cell responses to AZD1222 COVID-19 vaccine. Germline V gene sequence: CDR1 SEHNR, CDR2 FQNEAQ (reference sequence). The CDR3 runs 13 residues. Trimming pared 5 bases from V and 7 bases from J, leaving 12 bases between. Regarding the study as a whole: Donors in the cohort were predominantly white British and more often female, and clonal diversity was possibly underestimated. Baseline seropositivity characterized only six or seven AZD1222 recipients.

Using immunoSEQ multiplex PCR, the repertoire was profiled, and TCRdb retains in-frame clones only, with some absent. The table records about 150,000 clones, roughly 90% of them present only once. To note about this clone: Its antigen remains unidentified.

The specimen was peripheral blood, collected 28 days after the second AZD1222 dose. The TCR sequence derives from an adult who received the AZD1222 COVID-19 vaccine. The chain carries TRBV7-9 and TRBJ1-5; the D is unclear. CDR3 residues: CASSPETGQPQHF. As DNA, the CDR3 is TGTGCCAGCAGCCCAGAGACGGGACAGCCCCAGCATTTT.